The 15 T cell receptor beta chains listed next were all sequenced from one sample in a study of blood T cell repertoires in COVID-19. Clones were sequenced by immunoSEQ multiplex PCR, and TCRdb holds only the in-frame ones, with some missing. The table lists about 110,000 clones, approximately 70% of them singletons. The material sequenced was peripheral blood. These receptor sequences come from a woman aged 40 to 49 with acute or convalescent COVID-19.

This clone turned up a few times. V is TRBV3-1 (or the pseudogene TRBV3-2) and J is TRBJ1-5, with no clear D. The CDR3 spans 14 residues. Deletions cut 1 base from V and 5 bases from J, with 9 bases between. Per germline, CDR1 LGHDT and CDR2 YNNKEL (reference sequence). CDR3 amino acids: CASSQAGAHQPQHF. CDR3 bases: TGTGCCAGCAGCCAAGCGGGAGCCCATCAGCCCCAGCATTTT.

J is TRBJ2-2 and V is TRBV27, with D perhaps TRBD1 (6 bases). This CDR3 comprises 15 residues. Germline V lookup: CDR1 MNHEY, CDR2 SMNVEV (reference sequence). V was trimmed by 6 bases and J by 6 bases, leaving 17 bases between them. In DNA, the CDR3 is TGTGCCAGCAGGGATGACAGGTTTAAGCCCGGGGAGCTGTTTTTT. Protein: CASRDDRFKPGELFF.

This clone has more than one count but fewer than ten. V and J are TRBV29-1 and TRBJ2-3; the match to TRBD2 covers 13 bases. Germline loops: CDR1 SQVTM, CDR2 ANQGSEA. The V gene end was trimmed by 4 bases and the J gene end by 1 base; junction bases not matched to a gene: 2. The CDR3 is 15 amino acids. The CDR3 DNA reads as TGCAGCGTTGTAGGACTAGCGGGGGGCACAGATACGCAGTATTTT. Amino acids: CSVVGLAGGTDTQYF.

This clone was picked up a small number of times. The chain links TRBV2 to TRBJ2-7; 13 positions match TRBD2. Germline trimming cut 5 bases from V and 5 bases from J; bases unmatched to any gene: 9. CDR3 size: 16 residues. The germline V gene has CDR1 SNHLY and CDR2 FYNNEI. CDR3 residues: CASSPTQLAGGNEQYF. The CDR3 bases are TGTGCCAGCAGTCCCACCCAACTAGCGGGGGGGAACGAGCAGTACTTC.

V is TRBV9 and J is TRBJ2-2, with unresolved D. V lost 2 bases, J lost 2 bases, and 10 bases lay in between. Germline loops: CDR1 SGDLS, CDR2 YYNGEE. This CDR3 comprises 15 residues. CDR3 in amino acids: CASSVGRVNTGELFF. The CDR3 DNA is TGTGCCAGCAGCGTTGGCCGGGTTAACACCGGGGAGCTGTTTTTT.

This chain links TRBV27 with TRBJ2-7; D possibly corresponds to TRBD1 (6 bases). This CDR3 has 14 residues. V lost 5 bases, J lost 2 bases, and 13 bases lay in between. Germline CDR1 and CDR2: MNHEY and SMNVEV (reference sequence). As DNA, the CDR3 is TGTGCCAGCAGTCCTACAGGGTTAGCCTACGAGCAGTACTTC. Amino acid sequence: CASSPTGLAYEQYF.

This clone was counted only a few times. The V call is TRBV7-2, the J call TRBJ1-3; a possible D gene is TRBD1 (6 bases). Germline loops: CDR1 SGHTA, CDR2 FQGNSA. The CDR3 length is 15 residues. Trimming removed 0 bases at V and 1 base at J, with 7 bases between. The CDR3 DNA is TGTGCCAGCAGCTTAGCCGGGACATCTGGAAACACCATATATTTT. Translating gives CASSLAGTSGNTIYF.

The chain recombines TRBV21-1 with TRBJ2-5; no check of the table's D call, TRBD1, against the DNA was made. TRBV21-1 is described as a pseudogene. CDR3 length: 15 amino acids. CDR3 residues: CASSKEDRESETQYF. DNA for the CDR3: TGTGCCAGCAGCAAAGAGGACAGGGAGTCGGAGACCCAGTACTTC.

The chain couples TRBV11-2 to TRBJ2-5, with a tentative D call TRBD1 (5 bases). CDR1 is SGHAT and CDR2 is FQNNGV in the germline V gene. V shed 5 bases and J shed 5 bases, with 21 bases lying between them. The CDR3 has 16 amino acids. The CDR3 DNA reads as TGTGCCAGCAGCGCCGGAAGGGGCGCGGTCGGGGAGACCCAGTACTTC. As protein: CASSAGRGAVGETQYF.

This clone appeared a few times. This sequence joins TRBV4-1 and TRBJ2-2; D is perhaps TRBD1 (5 bases). Germline CDR1 and CDR2: MGHRA and YSYEKL. Trimming took off 0 bases at V and 8 bases at J, with 10 bases between the two ends. This CDR3 region has 14 residues. The DNA of the CDR3 is TGCGCCAGCAGCCAAGAAGGGGATTGGGGGGAGCTGTTTTTT. As protein: CASSQEGDWGELFF.

Comment on this clone: The junction departs from the called germline gene at one end, perhaps through a read error. The V gene is TRBV7-2, the J gene TRBJ2-6; 8 bases fit TRBD2. Germline V CDR1 and CDR2: SGHTA, FQGNSA. The CDR3 is 14 amino acids. The CDR3 DNA is TGTGCCAGCAGCTCGCTCGGGGGGGGCAACGTCCTGACTTTC. Its protein is CASSSLGGGNVLTF.

The rearrangement joins TRBV11-2 to TRBJ2-5; D might be TRBD2 (6 bases). The germline V gene has CDR1 SGHAT and CDR2 FQNNGV. V shed 3 bases and J shed 9 bases, with 14 bases lying between them. There are 13 residues in the CDR3. The CDR3 sequence: CASSFEAPGAQYF. In DNA form, the CDR3 reads TGTGCCAGCAGCTTTGAGGCTCCGGGGGCCCAGTACTTC.

The rearrangement uses TRBV4-1 and TRBJ2-4; maybe TRBD1 (7 bases). CDR1 is MGHRA, CDR2 YSYEKL, per germline. The CDR3 is made up of 18 amino acids. Trimming took off 5 bases at V and 1 base at J, with 21 bases between the two ends. For the CDR3, the DNA is TGCGCCAGCAGCGGGACTCAGGGGGGAAGCGTGGCCAAAAACATTCAGTACTTC. Its translation is CASSGTQGGSVAKNIQYF.

The chain carries TRBV29-1 and TRBJ2-7; D might be TRBD2 (6 bases). The CDR3 is made up of 12 amino acids. Germline V CDR1 and CDR2: SQVTM, ANQGSEA. Trimming cost V 4 bases and J 4 bases, with 11 bases left between them. The CDR3 sequence: CSVARDLYEQYF. CDR3 bases: TGCAGCGTTGCCCGGGACTTGTACGAGCAGTACTTC.

This clone was seen more than once but under ten times. The rearrangement joins TRBV18 to TRBJ1-2; 7 bases fit TRBD1. V dropped 3 bases and J dropped 2; count of bases not matched to a gene: 0. The CDR3 loop spans 13 amino acids. From germline, CDR1 is KGHSH and CDR2 LQKENI. The CDR3 reads CASSPTGNYGYTF. CDR3 DNA: TGTGCCAGCTCACCGACAGGGAACTATGGCTACACCTTC.